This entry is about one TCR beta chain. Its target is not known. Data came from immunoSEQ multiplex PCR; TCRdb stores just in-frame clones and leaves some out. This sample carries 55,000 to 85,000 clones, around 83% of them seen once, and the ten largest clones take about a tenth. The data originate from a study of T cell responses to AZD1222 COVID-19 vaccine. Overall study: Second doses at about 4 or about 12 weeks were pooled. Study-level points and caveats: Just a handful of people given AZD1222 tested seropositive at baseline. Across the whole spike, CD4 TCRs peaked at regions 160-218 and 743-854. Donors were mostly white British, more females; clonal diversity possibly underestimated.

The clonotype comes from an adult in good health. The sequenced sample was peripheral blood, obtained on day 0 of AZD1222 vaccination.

For the CDR3, the DNA is TGCGCCAGCAGCTTACAGGGACTTTCTGGAAACACCATATATTTT. The encoded protein is CASSLQGLSGNTIYF. The chain joins TRBV5-1 to TRBJ1-3; D may be TRBD1 (6 bases). Between the trimmed V and J ends, which lost 2 bases and 1 base, there was a span of 10 bases. The germline V gene has CDR1 SGHRS and CDR2 YFSETQ. The CDR3 length is 15 residues.